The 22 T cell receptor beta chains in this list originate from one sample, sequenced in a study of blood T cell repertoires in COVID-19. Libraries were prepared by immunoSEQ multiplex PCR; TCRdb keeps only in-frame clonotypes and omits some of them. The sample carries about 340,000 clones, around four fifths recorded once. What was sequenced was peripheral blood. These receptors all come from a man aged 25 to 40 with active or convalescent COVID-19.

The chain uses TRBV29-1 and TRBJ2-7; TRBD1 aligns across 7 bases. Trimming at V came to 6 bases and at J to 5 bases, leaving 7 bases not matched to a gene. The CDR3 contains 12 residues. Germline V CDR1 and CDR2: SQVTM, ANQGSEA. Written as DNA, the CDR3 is TGCAGCGTCCGGGACAGACGGCACGAGCAGTACTTC. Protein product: CSVRDRRHEQYF.

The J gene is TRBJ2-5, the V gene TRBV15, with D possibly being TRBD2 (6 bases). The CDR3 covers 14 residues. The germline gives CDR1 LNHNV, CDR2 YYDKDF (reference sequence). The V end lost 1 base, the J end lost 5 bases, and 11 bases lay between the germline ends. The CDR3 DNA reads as TGTGCCACCAGCAGAGTTGGGGGGTCTGAGACCCAGTACTTC. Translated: CATSRVGGSETQYF.

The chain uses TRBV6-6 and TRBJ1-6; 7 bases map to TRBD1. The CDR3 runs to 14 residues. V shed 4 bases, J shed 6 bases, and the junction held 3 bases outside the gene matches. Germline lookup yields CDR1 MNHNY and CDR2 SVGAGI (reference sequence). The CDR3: CASSLQGTNSPLHF. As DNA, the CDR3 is TGTGCCAGCAGTTTACAGGGGACTAATTCACCCCTCCACTTT.

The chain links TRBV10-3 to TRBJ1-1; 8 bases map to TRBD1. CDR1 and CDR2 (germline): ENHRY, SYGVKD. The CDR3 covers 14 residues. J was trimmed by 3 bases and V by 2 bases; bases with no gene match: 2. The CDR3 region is CAISEGQGDTEAFF. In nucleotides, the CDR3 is TGTGCCATCAGTGAGGGACAGGGAGACACTGAAGCTTTCTTT.

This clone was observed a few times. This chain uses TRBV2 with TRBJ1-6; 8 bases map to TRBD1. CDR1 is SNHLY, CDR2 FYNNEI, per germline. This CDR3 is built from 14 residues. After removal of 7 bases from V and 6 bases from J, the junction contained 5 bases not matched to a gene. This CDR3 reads CASKGQDLNSPLHF. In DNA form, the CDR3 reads TGTGCCAGCAAGGGACAGGACCTTAATTCACCCCTCCACTTT. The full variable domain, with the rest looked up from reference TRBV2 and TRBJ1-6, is EPEVTQTPSHQVTQMGQEVILRCVPISNHLYFYWYRQILGQKVEFLVSFYNNEISEKSEIFDDQFSVERPDGSNFTLKIRSTKLEDSAMYFCASKGQDLNSPLHFGNGTRLTVT.

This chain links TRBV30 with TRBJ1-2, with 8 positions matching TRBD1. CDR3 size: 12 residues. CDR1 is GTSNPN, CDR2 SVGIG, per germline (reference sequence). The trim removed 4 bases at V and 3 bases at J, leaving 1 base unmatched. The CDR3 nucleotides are TGTGCCTGGACAGGGGGCGACTATGGCTACACCTTC. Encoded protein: CAWTGGDYGYTF. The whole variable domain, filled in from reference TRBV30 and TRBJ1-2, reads SQTIHQWPATLVQPVGSPLSLECTVEGTSNPNLYWYRQAAGRGLQLLFYSVGIGQISSEVPQNLSASRPQDRQFILSSKKLLLSDSGFYLCAWTGGDYGYTFGSGTRLTVV.

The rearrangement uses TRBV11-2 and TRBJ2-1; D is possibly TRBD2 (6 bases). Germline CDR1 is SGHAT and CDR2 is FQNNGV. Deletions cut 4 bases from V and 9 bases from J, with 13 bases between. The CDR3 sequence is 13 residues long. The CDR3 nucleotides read TGTGCCAGCAGCTCGGAGGGTAGGGGTGAGCAGTTCTTC. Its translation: CASSSEGRGEQFF.

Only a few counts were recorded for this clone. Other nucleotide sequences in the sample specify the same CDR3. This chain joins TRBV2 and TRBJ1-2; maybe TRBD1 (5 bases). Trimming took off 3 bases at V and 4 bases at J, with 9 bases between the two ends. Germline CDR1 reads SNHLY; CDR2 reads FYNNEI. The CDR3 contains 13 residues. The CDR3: CASSEGLGYGYTF. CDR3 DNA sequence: TGTGCCAGCAGTGAGGGGCTTGGCTATGGCTACACCTTC.

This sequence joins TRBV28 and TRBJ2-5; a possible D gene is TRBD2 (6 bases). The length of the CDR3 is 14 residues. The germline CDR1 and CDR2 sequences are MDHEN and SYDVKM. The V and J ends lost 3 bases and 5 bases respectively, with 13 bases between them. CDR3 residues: CASSFVGGGETQYF. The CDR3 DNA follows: TGTGCCAGCAGTTTTGTCGGGGGTGGGGAGACCCAGTACTTC.

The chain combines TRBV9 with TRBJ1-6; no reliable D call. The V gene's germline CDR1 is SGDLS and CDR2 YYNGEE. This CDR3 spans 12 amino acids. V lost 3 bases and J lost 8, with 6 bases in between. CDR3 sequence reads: CASSAGDSPLHF. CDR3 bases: TGTGCCAGCAGCGCCGGTGATTCACCCCTCCACTTT.

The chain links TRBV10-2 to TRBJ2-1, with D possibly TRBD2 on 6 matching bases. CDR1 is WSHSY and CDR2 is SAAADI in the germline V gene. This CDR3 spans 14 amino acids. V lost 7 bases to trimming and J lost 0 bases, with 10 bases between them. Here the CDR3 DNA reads TGCGCCAGCAATAGCGGAAACTCCTACAATGAGCAGTTCTTC. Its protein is CASNSGNSYNEQFF.

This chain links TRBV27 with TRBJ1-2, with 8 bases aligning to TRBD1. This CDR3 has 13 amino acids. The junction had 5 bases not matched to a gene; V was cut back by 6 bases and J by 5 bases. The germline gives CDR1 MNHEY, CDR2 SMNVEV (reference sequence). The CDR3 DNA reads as TGTGCCAGCAGCTACCGACAGGGGTATGGCTACACCTTC. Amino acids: CASSYRQGYGYTF.

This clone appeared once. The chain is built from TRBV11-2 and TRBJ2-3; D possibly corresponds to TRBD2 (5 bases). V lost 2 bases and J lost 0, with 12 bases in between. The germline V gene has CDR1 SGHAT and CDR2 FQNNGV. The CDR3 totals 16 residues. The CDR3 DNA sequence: TGTGCCAGCAGCTTAATGGGCGGACTGAGCACAGATACGCAGTATTTT. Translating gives CASSLMGGLSTDTQYF.

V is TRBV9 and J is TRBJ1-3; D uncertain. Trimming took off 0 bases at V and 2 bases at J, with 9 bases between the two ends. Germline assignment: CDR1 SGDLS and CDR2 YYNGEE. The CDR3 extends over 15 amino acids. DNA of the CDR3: TGTGCCAGCAGCGTAGGGGTGGGCCCTGGAAACACCATATATTTT. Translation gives CASSVGVGPGNTIYF.

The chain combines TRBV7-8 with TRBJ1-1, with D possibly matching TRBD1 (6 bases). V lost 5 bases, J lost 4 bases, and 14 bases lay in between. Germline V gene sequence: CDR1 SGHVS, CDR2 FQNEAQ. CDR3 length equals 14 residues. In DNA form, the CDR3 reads TGTGCCAGCAGCAGCATTGCGGGGGCCACTGAAGCTTTCTTT. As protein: CASSSIAGATEAFF.

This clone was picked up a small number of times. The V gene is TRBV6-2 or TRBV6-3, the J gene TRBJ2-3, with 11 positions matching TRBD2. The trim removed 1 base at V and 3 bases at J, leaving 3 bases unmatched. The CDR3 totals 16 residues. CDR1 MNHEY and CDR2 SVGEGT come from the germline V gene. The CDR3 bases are TGTGCCAGCAGTTACTTTCTAGCGGGAGGAACAGATACGCAGTATTTT. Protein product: CASSYFLAGGTDTQYF.

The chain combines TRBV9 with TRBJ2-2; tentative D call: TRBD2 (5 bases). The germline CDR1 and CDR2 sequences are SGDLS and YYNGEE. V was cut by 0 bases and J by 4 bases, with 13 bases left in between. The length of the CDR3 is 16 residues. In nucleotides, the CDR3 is TGTGCCAGCAGCGTAGGGGTCCCCCGGGGCACCGGGGAGCTGTTTTTT. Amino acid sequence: CASSVGVPRGTGELFF.

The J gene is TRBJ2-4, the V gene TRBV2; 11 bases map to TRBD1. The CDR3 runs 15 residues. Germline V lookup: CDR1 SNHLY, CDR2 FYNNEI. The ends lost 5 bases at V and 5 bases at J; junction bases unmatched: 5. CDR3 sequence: CASSSDRGRENIQYF. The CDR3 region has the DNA TGTGCCAGCAGTTCGGACAGGGGGCGCGAAAACATTCAGTACTTC. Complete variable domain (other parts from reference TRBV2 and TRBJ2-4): EPEVTQTPSHQVTQMGQEVILRCVPISNHLYFYWYRQILGQKVEFLVSFYNNEISEKSEIFDDQFSVERPDGSNFTLKIRSTKLEDSAMYFCASSSDRGRENIQYFGAGTRLSVL.

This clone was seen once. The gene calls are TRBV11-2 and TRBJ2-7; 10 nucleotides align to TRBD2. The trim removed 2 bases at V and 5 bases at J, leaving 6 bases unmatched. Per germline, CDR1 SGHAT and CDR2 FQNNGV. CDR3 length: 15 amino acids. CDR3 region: CASSLTAGGAHEQYF. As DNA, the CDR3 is TGTGCCAGCAGCTTAACAGCGGGGGGGGCCCACGAGCAGTACTTC.

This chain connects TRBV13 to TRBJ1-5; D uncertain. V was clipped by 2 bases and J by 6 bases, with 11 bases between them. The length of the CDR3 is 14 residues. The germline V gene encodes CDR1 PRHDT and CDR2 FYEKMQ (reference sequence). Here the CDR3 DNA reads TGTGCCAGCAGCTTAAGCAGTCTAGGTCAGCCCCAGCATTTT. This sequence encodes CASSLSSLGQPQHF.

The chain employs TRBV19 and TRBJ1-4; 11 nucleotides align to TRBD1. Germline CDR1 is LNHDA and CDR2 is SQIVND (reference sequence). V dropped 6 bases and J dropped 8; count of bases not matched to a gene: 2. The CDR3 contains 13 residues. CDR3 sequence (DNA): TGTGCCAGTAGAGGGACAGGGGGGGAAAAACTGTTTTTT. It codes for CASRGTGGEKLFF.

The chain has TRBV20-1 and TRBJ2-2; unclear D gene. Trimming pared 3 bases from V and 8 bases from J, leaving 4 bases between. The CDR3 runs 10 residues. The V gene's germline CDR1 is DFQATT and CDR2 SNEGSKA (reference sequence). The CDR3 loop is CSARRGELFF. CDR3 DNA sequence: TGCAGTGCTAGGAGGGGGGAGCTGTTTTTT.